This T cell receptor (beta chain) was retrieved from a study of T cell changes during pregnancy in multiple sclerosis. The assay was immunoSEQ multiplex PCR, and TCRdb's table has in-frame clones only and misses some. The sample carries about 110,000 clones, just over 90% recorded once. V was shortened by 3 bases and J by 0 bases, with 10 bases between the two germline ends. Germline CDR1 is SGHTA and CDR2 is FQGNSA. This CDR3 comprises 15 residues. This rearrangement joins TRBV7-2 to TRBJ2-3, with D possibly TRBD2 on 7 matching bases. Sequencing used peripheral blood, obtained after pregnancy. This TCR derives from a female donor with multiple sclerosis, enrolled in a pregnancy study. The CDR3 DNA reads TGTGCCAGCAGCTTGGGGGGGCTAAGCACAGATACGCAGTATTTT. Residues: CASSLGGLSTDTQYF.